The entry below describes one T cell receptor (beta chain). The data belong to a study of blood T cell repertoires in COVID-19. Overall study: From the United States, Italy and Spain came samples of acute and convalescent COVID-19.

The length of the CDR3 is 16 residues. CDR1 and CDR2 from the germline V gene are SGHRS and YFSETQ. V lost 1 base to trimming and J lost 0 bases, with 13 bases between them. Original methodology: Amplification of reference gene primers was used by the study to estimate nucleated cell counts. Method: immunoSEQ multiplex PCR; TCRdb's copy keeps in-frame clones and lacks some. The DNA gave D and trimming, while V, J and clone size come from that table. This sample carries 250,000 to 350,000 clones, 75% to 90% of them seen once, and the ten largest clones take about 2%. This receptor was identified in a young man with active or convalescent COVID-19. Sequenced input: peripheral blood. The rearrangement links TRBV5-1 to TRBJ2-5; TRBD2 is a possible D gene (6 bases). The CDR3 here is CASSLTGTQYQETQYF. CDR3 nucleotides: TGCGCCAGCAGCTTGACCGGGACTCAGTACCAAGAGACCCAGTACTTC.